One and the same sample provided the 26 T cell receptor beta chains below, sequenced in a study of regulatory T cells in long-lasting Graves disease. Time point described: persistent/refractory GD, antithyroid drugs over 5 years with positive TRAb. PBMCs were the source of the RNA used for TCR sequencing. Arm-PCR of CDR3 regions and iRepertoire HTBI primers were used to build TCR beta libraries. Each CDR3 protein is one row after TCRdb ran MiXCR on the multiplex PCR reads. The repertoire consists of 650,000 to 700,000 distinct CDR3 sequences, with about 30% occurring once and the leading ten covering about 40%. Sequenced material: peripheral blood mononuclear cells (PBMCs), taken when the disease was refractory, from a patient treated with antithyroid drugs. The receptor set was obtained from a female donor with Graves disease.

The rearrangement joins TRBV30 to TRBJ1-1; 7 bases are shared with TRBD1. Germline V gene sequence: CDR1 GTSNPN, CDR2 SVGIG (reference sequence). The CDR3 has 13 amino acids. V lost 3 bases, J lost 4 bases, and 5 bases stayed unmatched. In DNA form, the CDR3 reads TGTGCCTGGAGCGCGGACAGGAGCACTGAAGCTTTCTTT. As protein: CAWSADRSTEAFF.

This clonotype has just a few counts. The chain carries TRBV2 and TRBJ1-1, with 10 bases that match TRBD1. Trimming at V came to 1 base and at J to 5 bases, leaving 4 bases not matched to a gene. The CDR3 runs to 15 residues. The germline V gene has CDR1 SNHLY and CDR2 FYNNEI. The CDR3 is CASSEGGQGITEAFF. DNA for the CDR3: TGTGCCAGCAGTGAAGGGGGACAGGGGATAACTGAAGCTTTCTTT.

In this sample, this clonotype turned up a few times. DNA of the CDR3: TGTGCCAGCAGCAGAAGGGTCAGGGACGGGGCCAACGTCCTGACTTTC. Amino acid sequence: CASSRRVRDGANVLTF. The chain recombines TRBV7-2 with TRBJ2-6; D may match TRBD1 or TRBD2 (5 bases each). The V gene's germline CDR1 is SGHTA and CDR2 FQGNSA. V was clipped by 5 bases and J by 4 bases, with 15 bases between them. This CDR3 region has 16 residues.

The chain carries TRBV20-1 and TRBJ2-2; 11 positions agree with TRBD2. The CDR3 spans 14 residues. V was clipped by 5 bases and J by 7 bases; unmatched bases: 6. Germline V CDR1 and CDR2: DFQATT, SNEGSKA (reference sequence). The CDR3 protein is CSAVSGGGHGELFF. CDR3 DNA: TGCAGTGCTGTTAGCGGGGGGGGGCACGGGGAGCTGTTTTTT.

This chain uses TRBV7-9 with TRBJ1-5; D is perhaps TRBD1 (5 bases). Germline CDR1 reads SEHNR; CDR2 reads FQNEAQ (reference sequence). The V gene lost 5 bases and the J gene lost 2 bases, with 10 bases spanning the gap. CDR3 size: 14 residues. CDR3: CASSVRVGNQPQHF. The CDR3 DNA is TGTGCCAGCAGCGTCAGGGTTGGCAATCAGCCCCAGCATTTT.

The gene calls are TRBV12-3 or TRBV12-4 and TRBJ2-4, with TRBD1 identical over 7 bases. This CDR3 spans 15 amino acids. The V and J ends lost 3 bases and 0 bases, in that order; junction bases with no gene match: 2. The CDR3 here is CASSFTGEAKNIQYF. CDR3 coding DNA: TGTGCCAGCAGTTTTACAGGGGAAGCCAAAAACATTCAGTACTTC.

V and J are TRBV2 and TRBJ1-5; no reliable D call. CDR3 length: 14 amino acids. The V end was cut by 3 bases, the J end by 5 bases, with 11 bases between. CDR1 is SNHLY, CDR2 FYNNEI, per germline. This chain's CDR3 is CASSEGGSDQPQHF. CDR3 bases: TGTGCCAGCAGTGAGGGAGGGAGCGATCAGCCCCAGCATTTT.

This clonotype was seen a handful of times. The chain has TRBV10-3 and TRBJ1-5; D gene ambiguous. The ends were cut back, 1 base at V and 4 bases at J, with 8 bases in the middle. The CDR3 spans 14 residues. In germline, CDR1 is ENHRY, CDR2 SYGVKD. The CDR3, as DNA: TGTGCCATCAGTGAGTTCGGCGGAAATCAGCCCCAGCATTTT. Translation: CAISEFGGNQPQHF.

The rearrangement uses TRBV6-1 and TRBJ2-2, with 9 positions matching TRBD2. The CDR3 covers 17 residues. The ends lost 1 base at V and 5 bases at J; junction bases unmatched: 8. Per the germline V gene, CDR1 is MNHNS and CDR2 is SASEGT. DNA of the CDR3: TGTGCCAGCAGTGAAGGAAGGAGCGGGAGGACGACCGGGGAGCTGTTTTTT. Translating gives CASSEGRSGRTTGELFF.

The rearrangement links TRBV20-1 to TRBJ1-1; weak D call: TRBD1 (6 bases). CDR1 is DFQATT, CDR2 SNEGSKA, per germline (reference sequence). The CDR3 extends over 14 amino acids. The V and J ends lost 7 bases and 3 bases respectively, with 18 bases between them. The CDR3 here is CSVADPKGDTEAFF. The CDR3 DNA reads as TGCAGTGTAGCGGATCCGAAGGGGGACACTGAAGCTTTCTTT.

V is TRBV27 and J is TRBJ2-2; D is possibly TRBD1 (6 bases). Between the trimmed V and J ends, which lost 6 bases and 5 bases, there was a span of 13 bases. Germline V gene lookup returns CDR1 MNHEY and CDR2 SMNVEV (reference sequence). The CDR3 spans 14 residues. CDR3: CASSPAGVTGELFF. CDR3 bases: TGTGCCAGCAGCCCCGCAGGGGTTACCGGGGAGCTGTTTTTT.

This chain uses TRBV29-1 with TRBJ2-7; the D is unclear. This CDR3 comprises 13 residues. V was pared by 1 base and J by 0 bases, with 7 bases between. The germline CDR1 and CDR2 sequences are SQVTM and ANQGSEA. CDR3 in amino acids: CSVEVFSSYEQYF. CDR3 DNA: TGCAGCGTTGAAGTCTTCAGCTCCTACGAGCAGTACTTC.

The genes are TRBV20-1 and TRBJ2-4, with a weak D call TRBD2 (7 bases). The ends were cut back, 5 bases at V and 7 bases at J, with 15 bases in the middle. The CDR3 runs 13 residues. The germline V gene has CDR1 DFQATT and CDR2 SNEGSKA (reference sequence). The CDR3 DNA reads TGCAGTGCTGGGGGGGGCTGGGAGAACATTCAGTACTTC. It is translated as CSAGGGWENIQYF.

This clonotype came up a few times. The chain's CDR3 is CASSPRMQETQYF. The CDR3 nucleotides are TGTGCCAGCAGTCCACGGATGCAAGAGACCCAGTACTTC. The chain couples TRBV6-1 to TRBJ2-5; D unclear. Trimming stripped 5 bases from V and 2 bases from J, with 9 bases between. The CDR3 consists of 13 residues. Germline CDR1 is MNHNS and CDR2 is SASEGT.

This clonotype was observed a handful of times. V and J are TRBV28 and TRBJ1-1; D gene uncertain. CDR1 is MDHEN and CDR2 is SYDVKM in the germline V gene. With 6 bases removed from V and 1 base from J, the gap between germline ends came to 15 bases. The CDR3 runs 15 residues. The CDR3 DNA follows: TGTGCCAGCAGCTTGGGCCTCGCGGGGAACACTGAAGCTTTCTTT. Its translation is CASSLGLAGNTEAFF.

The chain recombines TRBV5-5 with TRBJ2-5, with 8 positions matching TRBD2. Germline V gene sequence: CDR1 SGHKS, CDR2 YYEKEE (reference sequence). V shed 6 bases and J 5 bases; nucleotides not matched to a gene: 6. The CDR3 spans 13 residues. CDR3 DNA sequence: TGTGCCAGCACGTTGTCGGGAGGGGAGACCCAGTACTTC. It codes for CASTLSGGETQYF.

This chain connects TRBV5-1 to TRBJ2-2; 8 bases match TRBD1. Germline values: CDR1 SGHRS, CDR2 YFSETQ. The ends lost 5 bases at V and 3 bases at J; junction bases unmatched: 6. The CDR3 consists of 15 residues. DNA for the CDR3: TGCGCCAGCAGAAGGACAGGGCCGGACACCGGGGAGCTGTTTTTT. It translates to CASRRTGPDTGELFF.

The chain couples TRBV20-1 to TRBJ2-2; no reliable D call. Trimming cost V 3 bases and J 5 bases, with 10 bases left between them. In germline, CDR1 is DFQATT, CDR2 SNEGSKA (reference sequence). This CDR3 has 13 amino acids. CDR3 bases: TGCAGTGCTAGTGGCGTGGCGACCGGGGAGCTGTTTTTT. Translating gives CSASGVATGELFF.

This clonotype was counted between two and nine times. This sequence joins TRBV3-1 and TRBJ2-5, with D possibly TRBD2 on 6 matching bases. CDR3 length: 13 amino acids. Trimming took off 1 base at V and 5 bases at J, with 8 bases between the two ends. Germline V gene data show CDR1 as LGHDT and CDR2 as YNNKEL (reference sequence). The CDR3 nucleotides are TGTGCCAGCAGCCAAGTGGAGGGCGAGACCCAGTACTTC. This sequence encodes CASSQVEGETQYF.

This clonotype was seen a few times. The J gene is TRBJ2-5, the V gene TRBV5-6, with unresolved D. Trimming removed 0 bases from V and 4 bases from J, with 16 bases in between. In germline, CDR1 is SGHDT, CDR2 YYEEEE. This CDR3 comprises 16 residues. CDR3 bases: TGTGCCAGCAGCTTGGTTATGGACCCCTCCGGAGAGACCCAGTACTTC. As protein: CASSLVMDPSGETQYF. Full variable domain (outside the CDR3, taken from reference TRBV5-6 and TRBJ2-5): DAGVTQSPTHLIKTRGQQVTLRCSPKSGHDTVSWYQQALGQGPQFIFQYYEEEERQRGNFPDRFSGHQFPNYSSELNVNALLLGDSALYLCASSLVMDPSGETQYFGPGTRLLVL.

J is TRBJ2-1 and V is TRBV3-1; 8 bases are shared with TRBD2. Germline V lookup: CDR1 LGHDT, CDR2 YNNKEL (reference sequence). The CDR3 has 16 residues. The V gene end was trimmed by 2 bases and the J gene end by 5 bases; junction bases not matched to a gene: 8. CDR3 in DNA: TGTGCCAGCAGCCAATGGGGAGTAGCGGGAAACAATGAGCAGTTCTTC. This encodes CASSQWGVAGNNEQFF.

The chain combines TRBV3-1 with TRBJ1-2; no firm D call. CDR1 LGHDT and CDR2 YNNKEL come from the germline V gene (reference sequence). Trimming stripped 1 base from V and 8 bases from J, with 11 bases between. This CDR3 is 13 amino acids long. The CDR3 DNA reads TGTGCCAGCAGCCAAGCCTCAACACGGGGCTACACCTTC. This encodes CASSQASTRGYTF.

Many counts were recorded for this clonotype. V is TRBV28 and J is TRBJ1-2, with a tentative D call TRBD1 (6 bases). V was clipped by 4 bases and J by 7 bases, with 19 bases between them. This CDR3 contains 15 residues. Germline V gene sequence: CDR1 MDHEN, CDR2 SYDVKM. CDR3 sequence (DNA): TGTGCCAGCAGTTCCCCGGGACAAAGCACGGGTGGCTACACCTTC. This sequence encodes CASSSPGQSTGGYTF.

This clonotype showed up just a few times. This chain links TRBV7-2 with TRBJ2-5, with D uncertain. Germline-derived CDR1 and CDR2 are SGHTA and FQGNSA. The CDR3 sequence is 12 residues long. V was trimmed by 2 bases and J by 6 bases, leaving 7 bases between them. Here the CDR3 reads CASSLIGQTQYF. The CDR3 nucleotides are TGTGCCAGCAGCTTAATTGGTCAGACCCAGTACTTC.

This clonotype was detected a few times. The chain has TRBV20-1 and TRBJ2-5, with D maybe TRBD2 (6 bases). CDR1 and CDR2 (germline): DFQATT, SNEGSKA (reference sequence). V shed 3 bases and J shed 5 bases, with 16 bases lying between them. The CDR3 is made up of 14 amino acids. CDR3 amino acids: CSARGTQRRETQYF. Written as DNA, the CDR3 is TGCAGTGCTAGGGGGACTCAACGGCGGGAGACCCAGTACTTC.

This clonotype was observed many times. The chain links TRBV2 to TRBJ2-5; D possibly corresponds to TRBD2 (5 bases). Germline lookup yields CDR1 SNHLY and CDR2 FYNNEI. Between the trimmed V and J ends, which lost 6 bases and 4 bases, there was a span of 12 bases. This CDR3 is 13 amino acids long. The CDR3 region is CASSASIRETQYF. For the CDR3, the DNA is TGTGCCAGCAGCGCTAGCATCCGAGAGACCCAGTACTTC.